This passage covers 18 T cell receptor beta chains from one sample sequenced in a study of blood T cell repertoires in COVID-19. The assay was immunoSEQ multiplex PCR, and TCRdb's table has in-frame clones only and misses some. The data contain approximately 670,000 clones, 70% to 90% of them seen just once; the ten biggest clones take up roughly 0.25%. The specimen was peripheral blood. These receptors were collected from a woman aged 18-30 years with acute or convalescent COVID-19.

This clone was seen only a few times. This chain connects TRBV11-2 to TRBJ2-1, with 11 bases aligning to TRBD2. CDR3 length: 17 amino acids. The V and J ends lost 1 base and 4 bases, in that order; junction bases with no gene match: 6. Germline CDR1 reads SGHAT; CDR2 reads FQNNGV. The CDR3 here is CASSLVGSGGEYNEQFF. The CDR3 DNA follows: TGTGCCAGCAGCTTAGTCGGTAGCGGGGGGGAATACAATGAGCAGTTCTTC.

This rearrangement joins TRBV25-1 to TRBJ1-4; D gene unclear. From germline, CDR1 is MGHDK and CDR2 SYGVNS. V lost 3 bases and J lost 4, with 12 bases in between. The CDR3 covers 15 residues. DNA for the CDR3: TGTGCCAGCAGTGACAACCGGGGAGGTAATGAAAAACTGTTTTTT. This codes for CASSDNRGGNEKLFF.

The genes are TRBV4-3 and TRBJ2-1; unclear D gene. Trimming left V 2 bases short and J 10 bases short, with 9 bases between. This CDR3 is built from 12 residues. Germline CDR1 reads LGHNA; CDR2 reads YSLEER. The CDR3 region has the DNA TGCGCCAGCAGCCAAATTCCCAGAGAGCAGTTCTTC. This encodes CASSQIPREQFF.

The CDR3 loop is CASSLSVVGAGEGYTEAFF. CDR3 bases: TGCGCCAGCAGCTTGTCGGTGGTTGGGGCAGGGGAAGGGTACACTGAAGCTTTCTTT. The genes are TRBV5-1 and TRBJ1-1; a possible D gene is TRBD1 (6 bases). The V end was cut by 1 base, the J end by 3 bases, with 25 bases between. The CDR3 sequence is 19 residues long. Germline lookup yields CDR1 SGHRS and CDR2 YFSETQ.

This clone was found a few times. V is TRBV12-3 or TRBV12-4 and J is TRBJ1-2, with D unclear. V dropped 0 bases and J dropped 0 bases, with 2 bases sitting between them. The CDR3 is 13 amino acids. The CDR3, as DNA: TGTGCCAGCAGTTTAGCCGCTAACTATGGCTACACCTTC. Translated, it gives CASSLAANYGYTF.

The chain uses TRBV7-8 and TRBJ2-5, with D possibly matching TRBD1 (5 bases). From germline, CDR1 is SGHVS and CDR2 FQNEAQ. The CDR3 is 14 residues long. V was trimmed by 1 base and J by 3 bases, leaving 9 bases between them. CDR3 residues: CASSLDYRKETQYF. The CDR3 coding sequence is TGTGCCAGCAGCTTAGATTACAGGAAAGAGACCCAGTACTTC.

The chain has TRBV14 and TRBJ2-7, with 8 bases matching TRBD1. The CDR3 spans 17 residues. Germline values: CDR1 SGHDN, CDR2 FVKESK. J gave up 2 bases and V 0 bases, and 9 bases lay outside the gene matches. The CDR3 sequence: CASSQDWRTGIPYEQYF. CDR3 sequence (DNA): TGTGCCAGCAGCCAAGATTGGAGGACAGGGATCCCCTACGAGCAGTACTTC.

This chain links TRBV29-1 with TRBJ1-5; maybe TRBD1 (5 bases). Trimming stripped 6 bases from V and 7 bases from J, with 16 bases between. This CDR3 has 13 amino acids. Germline V gene data show CDR1 as SQVTM and CDR2 as ANQGSEA. The CDR3 region has the DNA TGCAGCGTCCCGGGGGGGAGTGGCCAGCCCCAGCATTTT. As protein: CSVPGGSGQPQHF.

The CDR3 DNA follows: TGTGCCACCAGTGATTCCGTGGGCTCTGAATTTTCCGGGGAGCTGTTTTTT. It yields the protein CATSDSVGSEFSGELFF. V is TRBV24-1 and J is TRBJ2-2; D unclear. The CDR3 contains 17 residues. Trimming took off 2 bases at V and 6 bases at J, with 18 bases between the two ends. The germline V gene encodes CDR1 KGHDR and CDR2 SFDVKD.

The genes are TRBV11-2 and TRBJ2-4; a weak D match, TRBD2 (5 bases). The germline V gene encodes CDR1 SGHAT and CDR2 FQNNGV. This CDR3 region has 17 residues. Trimming stripped 0 bases from V and 1 base from J, with 13 bases between. CDR3 residues: CASSLDSGSGAKNIQYF. The CDR3 DNA sequence: TGTGCCAGCAGCTTAGATTCGGGATCCGGGGCCAAAAACATTCAGTACTTC.

This chain joins TRBV7-2 and TRBJ2-3; 8 bases align to TRBD2. Unmatched junction bases numbered 14, after V lost 5 bases and J lost 4 bases. CDR1 is SGHTA, CDR2 FQGNSA, per germline. The CDR3 contains 17 residues. The CDR3 here is CASSRQNSGAAADTQYF. CDR3 coding DNA: TGTGCCAGCAGCCGTCAGAATAGCGGGGCGGCCGCAGATACGCAGTATTTT.

The CDR3 DNA is TGTGCCAGCAGCCTACTCCCTAGTGGGCCGGGGGCTAATGAAAAACTGTTTTTT. Protein sequence: CASSLLPSGPGANEKLFF. The J gene is TRBJ1-4, the V gene TRBV14; D might be TRBD1 (5 bases). Trimming cost V 4 bases and J 3 bases, with 21 bases left between them. Germline CDR1 is SGHDN and CDR2 is FVKESK. There are 18 residues in the CDR3.

This clone was observed a single time. The V and J genes are TRBV9 and TRBJ1-1; D perhaps matches TRBD1 (5 bases). The CDR3 runs to 14 residues. CDR1 and CDR2 from the germline V gene are SGDLS and YYNGEE. V lost 4 bases and J 6 bases, leaving 16 bases between the germline ends. CDR3 region: CASSPAGPQPEAFF. For the CDR3, the DNA is TGTGCCAGCAGCCCCGCGGGGCCTCAGCCTGAAGCTTTCTTT.

The V and J genes are TRBV29-1 and TRBJ1-6; no reliable D call. V lost 5 bases to trimming and J lost 3 bases, with 8 bases between them. Germline assignment: CDR1 SQVTM and CDR2 ANQGSEA. The CDR3 consists of 13 residues. CDR3 loop: CSVLSDYNSPLHF. The CDR3 nucleotides are TGCAGCGTTCTGAGTGACTATAATTCACCCCTCCACTTT.

V gene TRBV1 combines with J gene TRBJ2-3; the tabulated D call, TRBD1, remains unverified against the DNA. TRBV1 is recorded as a pseudogene. The CDR3 is 14 amino acids. DNA for the CDR3: TGCACCAGCAGCCAAGTCCAGGGTGCAGATACGCAGTATTTT. It codes for CTSSQVQGADTQYF.

V and J are TRBV27 and TRBJ2-2; possibly TRBD2 for D (6 bases). Deletions cut 6 bases from V and 4 bases from J, with 9 bases between. Germline V CDR1 and CDR2: MNHEY, SMNVEV (reference sequence). The CDR3 spans 13 residues. The CDR3 region is CASRGGFTGELFF. The CDR3 DNA reads as TGTGCCAGCAGGGGGGGATTCACCGGGGAGCTGTTTTTT.

This rearrangement joins TRBV4-3 to TRBJ2-7, with 8 bases matching TRBD2. Per the germline V gene, CDR1 is LGHNA and CDR2 is YSLEER. The trim removed 1 base at V and 7 bases at J, leaving 12 bases unmatched. The CDR3 totals 16 residues. The CDR3 here is CASSQGFGGGLGEQYF. CDR3 coding DNA: TGCGCCAGCAGCCAAGGGTTTGGCGGGGGGTTGGGTGAGCAGTACTTC.

This clone came up once. The chain carries TRBV10-3 and TRBJ1-2; 8 nucleotides line up with TRBD1. V shed 5 bases, J shed 7 bases, and the junction held 3 bases outside the gene matches. The CDR3 loop spans 12 amino acids. Germline V gene sequence: CDR1 ENHRY, CDR2 SYGVKD. CDR3 residues: CAISMTGVGYTF. The CDR3 DNA reads as TGTGCCATCAGTATGACAGGGGTTGGCTACACCTTC.